One sample yielded the 18 T cell receptor beta chains listed below, sequenced in a study of blood T cell repertoires in COVID-19. Libraries were prepared by immunoSEQ multiplex PCR; TCRdb keeps only in-frame clonotypes and omits some of them. The sample yields 150,000 to 200,000 clones, more than 75% seen once. Specimen: PBMCs or T cells enriched from blood (not recorded which). All receptors derive from a woman in her forties or fifties with acute COVID-19.

The chain recombines TRBV18 with TRBJ1-1; D is unresolved. This CDR3 region has 13 residues. Trimming pared 2 bases from V and 3 bases from J, leaving 7 bases between. Germline assignment: CDR1 KGHSH and CDR2 LQKENI. CDR3 protein: CASSPRRDTEAFF. The CDR3 DNA sequence: TGTGCCAGCTCACCAAGGAGGGACACTGAAGCTTTCTTT.

The chain is built from TRBV25-1 and TRBJ1-4, with D possibly being TRBD1 (5 bases). Germline V lookup: CDR1 MGHDK, CDR2 SYGVNS. The CDR3 totals 14 residues. V was trimmed by 3 bases and J by 4 bases, leaving 9 bases between them. CDR3 DNA: TGTGCCAGCAGTGAGCCGGGGGTTAATGAAAAACTGTTTTTT. Its translation: CASSEPGVNEKLFF.

The chain links TRBV10-3 to TRBJ2-5; D is possibly TRBD2 (7 bases). The CDR3 totals 16 residues. Looked up from germline, CDR1 is ENHRY and CDR2 is SYGVKD. V gave up 0 bases and J gave up 1 base, with 12 bases separating them. In DNA form, the CDR3 reads TGTGCCATCAGTGAGTCCATCGGGGGGCTCCAAGAGACCCAGTACTTC. Encoded protein: CAISESIGGLQETQYF.

The chain recombines TRBV7-9 with TRBJ1-6; possible D gene TRBD1, 5 bases. Germline CDR1 and CDR2: SEHNR and FQNEAQ (reference sequence). CDR3 length: 14 residues. V was cut by 9 bases and J by 7 bases, with 16 bases left in between. The CDR3 is CASQETARNSPLHF. The CDR3, as DNA: TGTGCCAGTCAAGAGACAGCGAGGAATTCACCCCTCCACTTT.

The CDR3 sequence: CASRTSGGADEKLFF. Here the CDR3 DNA reads TGTGCCAGCAGGACGTCAGGGGGCGCGGATGAAAAACTGTTTTTT. J is TRBJ1-4 and V is TRBV5-6; 8 bases match TRBD1. Germline CDR1 SGHDT, CDR2 YYEEEE. The ends lost 5 bases at V and 6 bases at J; junction bases unmatched: 9. The CDR3 spans 15 residues.

The rearrangement links TRBV7-9 to TRBJ1-6; 9 bases are a match to TRBD1. There are 16 residues in the CDR3. V dropped 0 bases and J dropped 9; count of bases not matched to a gene: 6. Per germline, CDR1 SEHNR and CDR2 FQNEAQ (reference sequence). Here the CDR3 reads CASSLAITGGGSPLHF. CDR3 sequence (DNA): TGTGCCAGCAGCTTAGCAATTACAGGGGGCGGTTCACCCCTCCACTTT.

The genes are TRBV7-8 and TRBJ2-3; TRBD2 agrees at 7 bases. CDR1 is SGHVS, CDR2 FQNEAQ, per germline. This CDR3 is built from 16 residues. The ends lost 4 bases at V and 0 bases at J; junction bases unmatched: 7. This CDR3 reads CASSSGGTTSTDTQYF. In DNA, the CDR3 is TGTGCCAGCAGCTCGGGGGGTACTACTAGCACAGATACGCAGTATTTT.

This clone was recorded a few times. CDR3 sequence (DNA): TGCGCCAGCAGCTTGGGGGGCGCGGGATCTGAAGCTTTCTTT. This sequence encodes CASSLGGAGSEAFF. The chain recombines TRBV5-1 with TRBJ1-1; D is perhaps TRBD1 (5 bases). V gave up 0 bases and J gave up 6 bases, with 12 bases separating them. Germline CDR1 reads SGHRS; CDR2 reads YFSETQ. The CDR3 totals 14 residues.

There are many counts of this clone. The chain carries TRBV7-9 and TRBJ1-1; 7 bases are a match to TRBD1. The CDR3 has 16 amino acids. V was pared by 4 bases and J by 3 bases, with 11 bases of the junction left unmatched. CDR1 is SEHNR, CDR2 FQNEAQ, per germline (reference sequence). CDR3 residues: CASSSRQGSVDTEAFF. The CDR3 DNA reads TGTGCCAGCAGCTCGAGACAGGGTTCTGTGGACACTGAAGCTTTCTTT.

This clone was found many times. The chain couples TRBV5-1 to TRBJ2-6, with D possibly matching TRBD1 (6 bases). The CDR3 runs to 17 residues. The V and J ends lost 2 bases and 1 base respectively, with 13 bases between them. CDR1 is SGHRS and CDR2 is YFSETQ in the germline V gene. The CDR3 is CASSLGHRDSGANVLTF. In DNA, the CDR3 is TGCGCCAGCAGCTTAGGTCACAGGGATTCTGGGGCCAACGTCCTGACTTTC.

The V and J genes are TRBV6-2 or TRBV6-3 and TRBJ2-3, with a weak D call TRBD1 (6 bases). The germline CDR1 and CDR2 sequences are MNHEY and SVGEGT. This CDR3 is 16 amino acids long. V was shortened by 2 bases and J by 4 bases, with 16 bases between the two germline ends. CDR3 residues: CASSYLDLAGADTQYF. The CDR3 bases are TGTGCCAGCAGTTACCTGGACTTAGCAGGGGCAGATACGCAGTATTTT.

The chain uses TRBV2 and TRBJ1-5; no reliable D call. Germline values: CDR1 SNHLY, CDR2 FYNNEI. V was clipped by 6 bases and J by 6 bases, with 15 bases between them. The CDR3 extends over 14 amino acids. The CDR3 spells CASSGKGSSQPQHF. DNA for the CDR3: TGTGCCAGCAGCGGGAAAGGGAGTTCTCAGCCCCAGCATTTT.

The sample holds a few counts of this clone. V gene TRBV19 combines with J gene TRBJ2-5; possibly TRBD1 for D (6 bases). The CDR3 spans 15 residues. V lost 3 bases and J lost 5, with 16 bases in between. CDR1 LNHDA and CDR2 SQIVND come from the germline V gene (reference sequence). Here the CDR3 reads CASSIRSQGSETQYF. The CDR3 region has the DNA TGTGCCAGTAGTATCCGGTCACAGGGATCGGAGACCCAGTACTTC.

The chain uses TRBV2 and TRBJ2-5; 15 bases map to TRBD2. The CDR3 sequence is 14 residues long. CDR1 is SNHLY and CDR2 is FYNNEI in the germline V gene. The V gene end was trimmed by 6 bases and the J gene end by 9 bases; junction bases not matched to a gene: 5. The CDR3 protein is CASSGTSGGLAQYF. The CDR3 coding sequence is TGTGCCAGCAGCGGGACTAGCGGGGGGCTGGCCCAGTACTTC.

This chain connects TRBV5-4 to TRBJ2-5; D perhaps matches TRBD1 (6 bases). The CDR3 spans 14 residues. The germline V gene has CDR1 SGHNT and CDR2 YYREEE (reference sequence). Trimming removed 4 bases from V and 4 bases from J, with 14 bases in between. CDR3 amino acids: CASSRIQGRETQYF. The DNA of the CDR3 is TGTGCCAGCAGCCGCATACAGGGCAGAGAGACCCAGTACTTC.

This clone was recorded once. The chain has TRBV7-8 and TRBJ2-2; TRBD2 is a possible D gene (6 bases). There are 13 residues in the CDR3. V was clipped by 4 bases and J by 4 bases, with 7 bases between them. CDR1 SGHVS and CDR2 FQNEAQ come from the germline V gene. The CDR3 coding sequence is TGTGCCAGCAGCTCGGGGGTCACCGGGGAGCTGTTTTTT. Translation gives CASSSGVTGELFF. Full variable domain (remainder filled in from reference TRBV7-8 and TRBJ2-2): GAGVSQSPRYKVAKRGQDVALRCDPISGHVSLFWYQQALGQGPEFLTYFQNEAQLDKSGLPSDRFFAERPEGSVSTLKIQRTQQEDSAVYLCASSSGVTGELFFGEGSRLTVL.

This chain connects TRBV11-2 to TRBJ1-4; D gene uncertain. Between the trimmed V and J ends, which lost 5 bases and 4 bases, there was a span of 14 bases. The CDR3 spans 15 residues. Germline V gene sequence: CDR1 SGHAT, CDR2 FQNNGV. Written as DNA, the CDR3 is TGTGCCAGCAGCCTGAGACCTTCGGGTAATGAAAAACTGTTTTTT. Its protein is CASSLRPSGNEKLFF.

This clone occurred a few times. The chain couples TRBV24-1 to TRBJ2-4; a weak D match, TRBD2 (7 bases). Trimming removed 7 bases at V and 2 bases at J, with 11 bases between. The CDR3 contains 14 residues. Germline assignment: CDR1 KGHDR and CDR2 SFDVKD. The DNA of the CDR3 is TGTGCCACCAGCGGGGGGCGGACCAAAAACATTCAGTACTTC. This sequence encodes CATSGGRTKNIQYF.